These 2 T cell receptor beta chains share one sample of origin, sequenced in a study of T cells in Graves' hyperthyroidism and ophthalmopathy (dated 2019 in TCRdb). The library was made by multiplex PCR. Sequencing was carried out with an Illumina HiSeq 2000. Amplification of TCR beta CDR3 regions was carried out from RNA transcripts. A first-round RT-PCR of the TCR CDR3 used the HTBI primer set with the Qiagen OneStep RT-PCR kit. TCRdb's own reprocessing of the public reads used fastp at Q25 and MiXCR and kept productive beta chains. Entries are consolidated by CDR3 protein sequence, retaining the most common genes and DNA. Counted in this sample were roughly 500,000 distinct CDR3 sequences; approximately 23% of them appeared once. The ten largest clones add up to approximately 49% of the sample. What was sequenced was blood. The receptors stem from an older woman with Graves' ophthalmopathy.

The chain has TRBV28 and TRBJ2-2; possible D gene TRBD2, 6 bases. Between the trimmed V and J ends, which lost 2 bases and 4 bases, there was a span of 11 bases. The germline V gene has CDR1 MDHEN and CDR2 SYDVKM. The CDR3 is made up of 15 amino acids. CDR3 nucleotides: TGTGCCAGCAGTTTAGGGGACTCCGTCACCGGGGAGCTGTTTTTT. This translates into CASSLGDSVTGELFF.

In its sample, this clonotype was seen a few times. This sequence joins TRBV5-5 and TRBJ1-1; D uncertain. Germline CDR1 SGHKS, CDR2 YYEKEE (reference sequence). V shed 2 bases and J shed 0 bases, with 17 bases lying between them. This CDR3 contains 17 residues. The CDR3 is CASSLSSRGSMNTEAFF. The DNA for the CDR3 is TGTGCCAGCAGCTTATCGAGTCGAGGTTCGATGAACACTGAAGCTTTCTTT. The variable domain in full, with the rest retrieved from reference TRBV5-5 and TRBJ1-1, is DAGVTQSPTHLIKTRGQQVTLRCSPISGHKSVSWYQQVLGQGPQFIFQYYEKEERGRGNFPDRFSARQFPNYSSELNVNALLLGDSALYLCASSLSSRGSMNTEAFFGQGTRLTVV.